Each of the 30 T cell receptor beta chains below was sequenced from the same sample in a study of T cells in Graves' hyperthyroidism and ophthalmopathy (dated by TCRdb to the late 2010s). The library came from multiplex PCR. Sequencing was performed on an Illumina HiSeq 2000. Amplification of TCR beta CDR3 regions was carried out from RNA transcripts. A first-round RT-PCR of the TCR CDR3 used the HTBI primer set with the Qiagen OneStep RT-PCR kit. TCRdb took the public reads, trimmed them with fastp at Q25, ran MiXCR for clone calling and kept in-frame beta chains. Records with the same CDR3 protein are collapsed into one entry carrying the most frequent genes and DNA. The sample records about 840,000 distinct CDR3 sequences, about 38% of which are singletons. Roughly 8.3% of the sample is held by the ten biggest clonotypes. Sequenced: blood. The receptors were gathered from a man younger than 35 with Graves' hyperthyroidism.

This clonotype was observed a handful of times. The chain is built from TRBV12-3 or TRBV12-4 and TRBJ2-7; TRBD1 aligns across 7 bases. The V gene end was trimmed by 4 bases and the J gene end by 7 bases; junction bases not matched to a gene: 19. The CDR3 has 17 amino acids. The CDR3 reads CASSSYPTGQDQEEQYF. The CDR3 nucleotides read TGTGCCAGCAGTTCCTACCCCACCGGACAGGATCAAGAGGAGCAGTACTTC.

The chain links TRBV12-3 or TRBV12-4 to TRBJ2-5; 11 bases map to TRBD1. The trim removed 3 bases at V and 4 bases at J, leaving 10 bases unmatched. CDR3 size: 17 residues. Here the CDR3 DNA reads TGTGCCAGCAGTTTTACTAGCGCGGGACAGGGGGGAGAGACCCAGTACTTC. It encodes CASSFTSAGQGGETQYF.

This clonotype was observed a few times. The rearrangement links TRBV12-3 or TRBV12-4 to TRBJ2-2; 9 nucleotides match TRBD2. V shed 5 bases, J shed 4 bases, and the junction held 8 bases outside the gene matches. This CDR3 spans 16 amino acids. CDR3: CASSPPGLAFTGELFF. CDR3 nucleotide sequence: TGTGCCAGCAGTCCGCCGGGACTAGCTTTCACCGGGGAGCTGTTTTTT.

V usage is TRBV12-3 or TRBV12-4 and J usage is TRBJ2-7; a possible D gene is TRBD2 (6 bases). The CDR3 length is 15 residues. The V gene lost 5 bases and the J gene lost 4 bases, with 18 bases spanning the gap. CDR3 residues: CASSTSGMGTYEQYF. The CDR3 region has the DNA TGTGCCAGCAGTACCTCAGGGATGGGGACTTACGAGCAGTACTTC.

The chain recombines TRBV2 with TRBJ1-6, with 8 bases lining up with TRBD1. Unmatched junction bases numbered 12, after V lost 7 bases and J lost 10 bases. This CDR3 spans 15 amino acids. CDR1 is SNHLY, CDR2 FYNNEI, per germline. CDR3 in amino acids: CASKSGTGNGSPLHF. The CDR3 DNA sequence: TGTGCCAGCAAATCCGGGACAGGAAACGGATCACCCCTCCACTTT.

This clonotype has ten or more counts. The chain joins TRBV29-1 to TRBJ2-7; D may be TRBD1 or TRBD2 (5 bases each). V lost 2 bases, J lost 6 bases, and 11 bases lay in between. Germline lookup yields CDR1 SQVTM and CDR2 ANQGSEA. CDR3 size: 12 residues. Here the CDR3 reads CSVEQGVGEQYF. DNA for the CDR3: TGCAGCGTTGAACAGGGAGTAGGCGAGCAGTACTTC.

Comments on this clonotype: This may come from a read error, since a much larger clone is one base off. The J gene is TRBJ1-1, the V gene TRBV10-3, with D possibly being TRBD1 (6 bases). Germline V gives CDR1 ENHRY, CDR2 SYGVKD. This CDR3 contains 12 residues. CDR3 protein: CASSSPGHEVFF. CDR3 in DNA: TGTGCCAGCAGTTCCCCGGGACACGAAGTTTTCTTT.

The chain employs TRBV7-2 and TRBJ2-5, with D perhaps TRBD2 (5 bases). Trimming stripped 1 base from V and 5 bases from J, with 17 bases between. CDR1 and CDR2 from the germline V gene are SGHTA and FQGNSA. The CDR3 sequence is 16 residues long. For the CDR3, the DNA is TGTGCCAGCAGCTTAGATTCGGGAAAGGTTGGCGAGACCCAGTACTTC. Translation gives CASSLDSGKVGETQYF.

This clonotype was recorded once. The chain joins TRBV9 to TRBJ2-5; 15 nucleotides align to TRBD2. The J call is in doubt because the DNA end fits TRBJ2-1 better. There are 14 residues in the CDR3. In germline, CDR1 is SGDLS, CDR2 YYNGEE. The CDR3 DNA reads TGTGCCAGCAGCCCGGGACTAGCGGGAGGCGAGCAGTTCTTC. Protein sequence: CASSPGLAGGEQFF.

The chain employs TRBV10-2 and TRBJ2-7; maybe TRBD2 (5 bases). Germline values: CDR1 WSHSY, CDR2 SAAADI. The CDR3 sequence is 15 residues long. The V and J ends lost 8 bases and 2 bases respectively, with 19 bases between them. The CDR3 spells CASQEGRHRTYEQYF. CDR3 nucleotide sequence: TGCGCCAGCCAAGAAGGGAGACACCGAACCTACGAGCAGTACTTC.

This clonotype was seen repeatedly, ten times or more. V usage is TRBV20-1 and J usage is TRBJ1-6; 10 bases match TRBD1. The CDR3 contains 15 residues. J gave up 10 bases and V 2 bases, and 8 bases lay outside the gene matches. The germline gives CDR1 DFQATT, CDR2 SNEGSKA (reference sequence). In nucleotides, the CDR3 is TGCAGTGCTAGACGACAGGGGGCCCAGGGGTCACCCCTCCACTTT. It yields the protein CSARRQGAQGSPLHF.

Concerning this clonotype: A junction boundary mismatches the germline segment, possibly from a read error. For the CDR3, the DNA is TGTGCCAGCAGTTACTCGACAGGGTACCCTGGGGCCAACGTCCTGACTTTC. Translation: CASSYSTGYPGANVLTF. J is TRBJ2-6 and V is TRBV10-3; the match to TRBD1 covers 7 bases. Germline CDR1 reads ENHRY; CDR2 reads SYGVKD. The CDR3 is 17 amino acids.

The chain is built from TRBV13 and TRBJ1-6; D is perhaps TRBD1 (5 bases). Deletions cut 7 bases from V and 9 bases from J, with 16 bases between. The CDR3 has 14 residues. Germline loops: CDR1 PRHDT, CDR2 FYEKMQ (reference sequence). The CDR3, as DNA: TGTGCCAGCACCGCAGGGAGGGTGATTTCACCCCTCCACTTT. Its translation is CASTAGRVISPLHF.

This chain joins TRBV29-1 and TRBJ1-2, with D perhaps TRBD1 (6 bases). This CDR3 spans 14 amino acids. The germline V and J ends were trimmed by 6 bases and 4 bases, with 18 bases remaining between them. Germline loops: CDR1 SQVTM, CDR2 ANQGSEA. DNA for the CDR3: TGCAGCGTAGTGGACTCAAAACAGGGCTATGGCTACACCTTC. This codes for CSVVDSKQGYGYTF.

This clonotype was observed a few times. V gene TRBV11-2 combines with J gene TRBJ2-7; unclear D gene. V was shortened by 5 bases and J by 1 base, with 9 bases between the two germline ends. The V gene's germline CDR1 is SGHAT and CDR2 FQNNGV. The CDR3 length is 13 residues. The CDR3 region has the DNA TGTGCCAGCAGCCAGCAGCTATCCTACGAGCAGTACTTC. As protein: CASSQQLSYEQYF.

The chain carries TRBV7-2 and TRBJ2-7; 10 nucleotides agree with TRBD1. V gave up 5 bases and J gave up 6 bases; unmatched junction bases: 10. There are 15 residues in the CDR3. The V gene's germline CDR1 is SGHTA and CDR2 FQGNSA. The CDR3 spells CASSPPRDRGGEQYF. Here the CDR3 DNA reads TGTGCCAGCAGCCCACCACGGGACAGGGGTGGCGAGCAGTACTTC. The full variable domain, with the rest looked up from reference TRBV7-2 and TRBJ2-7, is GAGVSQSPSNKVTEKGKDVELRCDPISGHTALYWYRQSLGQGLEFLIYFQGNSAPDKSGLPSDRFSAERTGGSVSTLTIQRTQQEDSAVYLCASSPPRDRGGEQYFGPGTRLTVT.

The V and J genes are TRBV7-9 and TRBJ1-3; D gene uncertain. Trimming removed 5 bases from V and 0 bases from J, with 11 bases in between. The V gene's germline CDR1 is SEHNR and CDR2 FQNEAQ (reference sequence). The CDR3 covers 15 residues. CDR3 sequence reads: CASSTPLSSGNTIYF. The CDR3 DNA sequence: TGTGCCAGCAGCACTCCCCTTTCCTCTGGAAACACCATATATTTT.

This clonotype showed up many times. The rearrangement uses TRBV7-2 and TRBJ1-6; 7 bases line up with TRBD1. After removal of 5 bases from V and 9 bases from J, the junction contained 10 bases not matched to a gene. Germline CDR1 reads SGHTA; CDR2 reads FQGNSA. This CDR3 has 15 residues. CDR3 DNA: TGTGCCAGCAGCGGGGAGACAGGGCTGGCTTCACCCCTCCACTTT. Translation gives CASSGETGLASPLHF.

This clonotype was recorded a few times. This chain links TRBV9 with TRBJ1-5; 10 bases are a match to TRBD1. V shed 3 bases and J 5 bases; nucleotides not matched to a gene: 5. The CDR3 has 15 residues. The germline V gene encodes CDR1 SGDLS and CDR2 YYNGEE. The CDR3 DNA reads TGTGCCAGCAGCGCAGGACAGGGGGAGTATCAGCCCCAGCATTTT. This encodes CASSAGQGEYQPQHF.

This chain links TRBV5-1 with TRBJ1-2; 8 nucleotides match TRBD1. CDR1 is SGHRS and CDR2 is YFSETQ in the germline V gene. The CDR3 is made up of 16 amino acids. The V and J ends lost 3 bases and 8 bases, in that order; junction bases with no gene match: 15. The CDR3 nucleotides are TGCGCCAGCAGCTATAGCGCCGGGACAGGTTTGGGAGGCTACACCTTC. This encodes CASSYSAGTGLGGYTF.

CDR3: CASSRLGGYQETQYF. Here the CDR3 DNA reads TGTGCCAGCAGTCGCCTCGGGGGTTACCAAGAGACCCAGTACTTC. This chain connects TRBV7-2 to TRBJ2-5; TRBD2 might be the D (6 bases). The CDR3 extends over 15 amino acids. Germline values: CDR1 SGHTA, CDR2 FQGNSA. The V gene lost 6 bases and the J gene lost 0 bases, with 14 bases spanning the gap.

CDR3 sequence reads: CASSDIGQEISEAFF. In DNA, the CDR3 is TGTGCCAGCAGTGACATTGGACAGGAAATTTCAGAAGCTTTCTTT. The chain uses TRBV25-1 and TRBJ1-1, with 7 bases aligning to TRBD1. V shed 3 bases, J shed 8 bases, and the junction held 12 bases outside the gene matches. The CDR3 is 15 residues long. CDR1 and CDR2 from the germline V gene are MGHDK and SYGVNS.

The CDR3 nucleotides read TGTGCCAGCAGTTTATTGCAGGGAGGTCAAGAGACCCAGTACTTC. This codes for CASSLLQGGQETQYF. J is TRBJ2-5 and V is TRBV12-3 or TRBV12-4, with D maybe TRBD2 (6 bases). V was pared by 2 bases and J by 2 bases, with 12 bases between. The CDR3 is 15 amino acids.

A remark on this clonotype: A much larger clone lies a single base off, so this may be a read error. The chain carries TRBV20-1 and TRBJ1-2; D is unresolved. The germline gives CDR1 DFQATT, CDR2 SNEGSKA (reference sequence). The CDR3 covers 13 residues. CDR3 loop: CNARDLVDYGYTF. CDR3 nucleotides: TGCAATGCTAGAGATTTAGTGGACTATGGCTACACCTTC.

This clonotype was counted a few times. The chain is built from TRBV6-1 and TRBJ1-1; 9 nucleotides align to TRBD1. The CDR3 sequence is 15 residues long. Germline values: CDR1 MNHNS, CDR2 SASEGT. After removal of 3 bases from V and 7 bases from J, the junction contained 9 bases not matched to a gene. The CDR3 protein is CASSEDRGGPDEAFF. The DNA for the CDR3 is TGTGCCAGCAGTGAGGACAGGGGCGGCCCAGATGAAGCTTTCTTT.

The genes are TRBV19 and TRBJ2-5, with D hard to call. The V and J ends lost 5 bases and 9 bases respectively, with 22 bases between them. The CDR3 spans 15 residues. The germline CDR1 and CDR2 sequences are LNHDA and SQIVND (reference sequence). CDR3 DNA: TGTGCCAGTAGTGCGGAGCATCTAAGCAATCAGCCCCAGTACTTC. It is translated as CASSAEHLSNQPQYF.

V and J are TRBV7-9 and TRBJ2-3; 7 bases match TRBD1. The CDR3 is 13 amino acids. Trimming at V came to 4 bases and at J to 4 bases, leaving 2 bases not matched to a gene. Germline assignment: CDR1 SEHNR and CDR2 FQNEAQ (reference sequence). CDR3: CASSYDRADTQYF. CDR3 nucleotides: TGTGCCAGCAGCTACGACAGGGCAGATACGCAGTATTTT.

This clonotype was seen a single time. V gene TRBV11-3 combines with J gene TRBJ2-7; D possibly corresponds to TRBD2 (5 bases). Germline CDR1 SGHNT, CDR2 YENEEA. V dropped 4 bases and J dropped 5 bases, with 12 bases sitting between them. The CDR3 has 13 amino acids. CDR3 residues: CASSSSGMDEQYF. CDR3 DNA: TGTGCCAGCAGCTCCTCGGGGATGGACGAGCAGTACTTC.

Comments on this clonotype: At one end, the junction sequence differs from germline, possibly due to a read error. V gene TRBV20-1 combines with J gene TRBJ2-7; 9 bases agree with TRBD1. This CDR3 contains 16 residues. The V gene's germline CDR1 is DFQATT and CDR2 SNEGSKA (reference sequence). CDR3 sequence: CSAGDVGTGIIHEQYF. The CDR3 DNA reads as TGCAGTGCTGGAGATGTGGGGACAGGGATAATCCACGAGCAGTACTTC.

This clonotype showed up many times. The chain combines TRBV7-9 with TRBJ2-7, with no clear D. V lost 4 bases to trimming and J lost 9 bases, with 13 bases between them. Per the germline V gene, CDR1 is SEHNR and CDR2 is FQNEAQ (reference sequence). The CDR3 runs to 12 residues. The CDR3 DNA is TGTGCCAGCAGCTCGCGGAGTTTCGGGCAGTACTTC. It encodes CASSSRSFGQYF.